What follows is one T cell receptor (beta chain) and its context. The antigen remains unidentified. The identical CDR3 is also encoded by other nucleotide sequences in the sample. The data are from a study of shared clonotypes between healthy human individuals. Study in general: CD4 naive and CD4 memory each took three plates per donor, while CD8 naive took two and CD8 memory one.

Template for every sorted-subset replicate PCR totaled about 200 ng DNA, roughly 30,000 T cell genomes. Clones were sequenced by immunoSEQ multiplex PCR, and TCRdb holds only the in-frame ones, with some missing. The sample has roughly 550,000 clones; over 95% are singletons. Findings and caveats of the study: Generation probabilities of non-shared clonotypes were lower (relative to those shared by all four donors). A small donor pool kept down the genetic and exposure-history diversity that was represented.

Terminally differentiated effector memory CD45RA+ cells were left out of the naive CD8 fraction, which was CD45RO-negative and positively selected for CCR7. CDR3 size: 13 residues. CDR1 is SGDLS, CDR2 YYNGEE, per germline. V lost 0 bases and J 3 bases, leaving 4 bases between the germline ends. Sequencing was performed on naive CD8+ T cells sorted from blood. J is TRBJ1-5 and V is TRBV9; D is unclear. This TCR was sampled from a woman under 40 in good health. CDR3: CASSVDPNQPQHF. In DNA, the CDR3 is TGTGCCAGCAGCGTAGATCCCAATCAGCCCCAGCATTTT.